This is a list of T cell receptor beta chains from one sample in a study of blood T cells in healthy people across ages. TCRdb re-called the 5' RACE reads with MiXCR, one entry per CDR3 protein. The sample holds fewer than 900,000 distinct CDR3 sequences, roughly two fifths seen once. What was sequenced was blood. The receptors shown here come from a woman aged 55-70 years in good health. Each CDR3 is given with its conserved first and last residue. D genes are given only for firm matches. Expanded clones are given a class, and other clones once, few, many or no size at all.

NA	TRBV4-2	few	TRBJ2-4	TGTGCCAGCAGCCAAGCACCAAGTTCAGAACAGTACTTC	CASSQAPSSEQYF
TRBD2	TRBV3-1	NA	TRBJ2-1	TGTGCCAGCAGCCCTGATAGCGGGGGGGCCTTCATCAATGAGCAGTTCTTC	CASSPDSGGAFINEQFF
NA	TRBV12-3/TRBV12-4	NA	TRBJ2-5	TGTGCCAGCAGTTCTTACCAGGGGTTCCAAGAGACCCAGTACTTC	CASSSYQGFQETQYF
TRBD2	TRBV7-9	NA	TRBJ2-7	TGTGCCAGCACCATTCCGGGACTAGCGGGGTACAATGAGCAGTACTTC	CASTIPGLAGYNEQYF
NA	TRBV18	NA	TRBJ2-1	TGTGCCAGCTCTAGGTCTGAAGGCGATGAGCAGTTCTTC	CASSRSEGDEQFF
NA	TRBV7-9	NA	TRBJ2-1	TGTGCCAGCAGCCCCCCCCCTGAGCAGTTCTTC	CASSPPPEQFF
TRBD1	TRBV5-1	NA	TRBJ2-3	TGCGCCAGCAGGATGCGGACAGGCAACACAGATACGCAGTATTTT	CASRMRTGNTDTQYF
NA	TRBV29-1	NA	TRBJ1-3	TGCAGCGTTTCGAGGGGCGCGGGTGGAAACACCATATATTTT	CSVSRGAGGNTIYF
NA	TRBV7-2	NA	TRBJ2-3	TGTGCCAGCAGCGTCTGGGTTGGGGCAGATACGCAGTATTTT	CASSVWVGADTQYF
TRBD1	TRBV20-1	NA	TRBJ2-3	TGCAGTGCTCACGTCCCGACAGGGTCTCAGCCTAATACGCAGTATTTT	CSAHVPTGSQPNTQYF
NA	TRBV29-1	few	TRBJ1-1	TGCAGCGTTGTGAGGACGGGGACGGTGAACACTGAAGCTTTCTTT	CSVVRTGTVNTEAFF
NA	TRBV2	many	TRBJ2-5	TGTGCCAGCAGTGTTGACAGCCTCCAAGAGACCCAGTACTTC	CASSVDSLQETQYF
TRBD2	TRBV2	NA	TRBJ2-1	TGTGCCAGCAGTGAAGTCCGGGGGGGCCCAAATGGGCAGTTCTTC	CASSEVRGGPNGQFF
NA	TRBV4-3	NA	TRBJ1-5	TGCGCCAGCAGCCAAGACCCTGGTGACAGCAATCAGCCCCAGCATTTT	CASSQDPGDSNQPQHF
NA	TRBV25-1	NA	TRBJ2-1	TGTGCCAGCAGTGAAGGAGGGGAGAATGAGCAGTTCTTC	CASSEGGENEQFF
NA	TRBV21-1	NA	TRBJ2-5	TGTGCCAGCAGCAAAAGAAGGCGGTCGAGGGGACGGGAGACCCAGTACTTC	CASSKRRRSRGRETQYF
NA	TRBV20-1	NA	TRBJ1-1	TGCAGTGCTAGAGATCAGGGCCTACCGAGAGCTTTCTTT	CSARDQGLPRAFF
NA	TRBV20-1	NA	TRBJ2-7	TGCAGTGCTATAAGGACAGACTCCTACGAGCAGTACTTC	CSAIRTDSYEQYF
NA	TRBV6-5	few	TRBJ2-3	TGTGCCAGCAGCAAAACTGGACAACATTCTACGCAGTATTTT	CASSKTGQHSTQYF
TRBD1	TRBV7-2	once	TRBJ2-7	TGTGCCAGCAGCTCGCTACAGGGGACCTCCTACGAGCAGTACTTC	CASSSLQGTSYEQYF
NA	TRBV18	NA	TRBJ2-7	TGTGCCAGCTCACCAAAACAAGTCTACGAGCAGTACTTC	CASSPKQVYEQYF
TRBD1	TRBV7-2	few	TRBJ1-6	TGTGCCAGCAGAGACCAACAGGGGGCTGGCATTAATTCACCCCTCCACTTT	CASRDQQGAGINSPLHF
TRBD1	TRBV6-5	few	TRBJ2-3	TGTGCCAGCAGGGGGACGGGACAGGGAACAGATACGCAGTATTTT	CASRGTGQGTDTQYF
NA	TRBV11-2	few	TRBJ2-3	TGTGCCAGCAGCTTAGATACGGAGGGGAGCACAGATACGCAGTATTTT	CASSLDTEGSTDTQYF
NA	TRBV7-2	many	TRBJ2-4	TGTGCCAGCAGTACAGGGCTGGCCAAAAACATTCAGTACTTC	CASSTGLAKNIQYF
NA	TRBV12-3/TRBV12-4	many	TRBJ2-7	TGTGCCAGCAGTCTCCGGGACGGTTCCTACGAGCAGTACTTC	CASSLRDGSYEQYF
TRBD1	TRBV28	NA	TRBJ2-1	TGTGCCAGCCGATACTCCTCCGGGACAGGGGGCGATGAGCAGTTCTTC	CASRYSSGTGGDEQFF
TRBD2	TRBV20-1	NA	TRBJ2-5	TGCAGTGCTCCTCCCCTAGCGGGCCTTGAAGAGACCCAGTACTTC	CSAPPLAGLEETQYF
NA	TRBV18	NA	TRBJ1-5	TGTGCCAGCTCACCTGACAGGTTCGATCAGCCCCAGCATTTT	CASSPDRFDQPQHF
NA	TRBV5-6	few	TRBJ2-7	TGTGCCAGCAGCTTCGGTAGCAGGGACGAGCAGTACTTC	CASSFGSRDEQYF
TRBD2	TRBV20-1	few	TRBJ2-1	TGCAGTGCTCTGTACGGACTAGCTCCCAATGAGCAGTTCTTC	CSALYGLAPNEQFF
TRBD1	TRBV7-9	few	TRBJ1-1	TGTGCCAGCAGCTTAGGAGGGACAGGGTGGTCGAACACTGAAGCTTTCTTT	CASSLGGTGWSNTEAFF
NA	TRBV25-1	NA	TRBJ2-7	TGTGCCAGCAGCCCCCTTAGGGGGAATTCGAGGAACGAGCAGTACTTC	CASSPLRGNSRNEQYF
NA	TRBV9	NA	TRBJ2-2	TGTGCCAGCAGCTTCTCCGACTCAGCGAACACCGGGGAGCTGTTTTTT	CASSFSDSANTGELFF
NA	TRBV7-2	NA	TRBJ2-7	TGTGCCAGCAGCTTAGCGGGCCTGGGGCCGGGTCGCTCCGAGCAGTACTTC	CASSLAGLGPGRSEQYF
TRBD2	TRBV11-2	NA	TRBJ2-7	TGTGCCAGCAGCTTAGAATGGGCTAGCGGGAGGGATAATGAGCAGTACTTC	CASSLEWASGRDNEQYF
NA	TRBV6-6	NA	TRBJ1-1	TGTGCCAGCAGTCCCAAGGGAAACACTGAAGCTTTCTTT	CASSPKGNTEAFF
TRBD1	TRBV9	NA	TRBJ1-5	TGTGCCAGCAGCGTTGCAGGACAGGGGGATCAGCCCCAGCATTTT	CASSVAGQGDQPQHF
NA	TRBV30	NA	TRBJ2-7	TGTGCCTGGAGTCCCTTCGCGGGATTGGGCGAGCAGTACTTC	CAWSPFAGLGEQYF
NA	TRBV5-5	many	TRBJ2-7	TGTGCCAGCAGCTTGGTTGCAGGTCTAGCCGGAGAGCAGTACTTC	CASSLVAGLAGEQYF
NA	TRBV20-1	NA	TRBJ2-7	TGCAGTGCTAGAGTGCAGTCCTGCGAGCAGTACTTC	CSARVQSCEQYF
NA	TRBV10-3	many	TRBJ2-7	TGTGCCATCAGAGGGGACATCTACGAGCAGTACTTC	CAIRGDIYEQYF
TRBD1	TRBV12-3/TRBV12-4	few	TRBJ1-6	TGTGCCAGCAGTTTGACAGGGGGCCCTTCACCCCTCCACTTT	CASSLTGGPSPLHF
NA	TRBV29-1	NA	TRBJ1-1	TGCAGCGTTGAACCCCACAGGGAGGACACTGAAGCTTTCTTT	CSVEPHREDTEAFF
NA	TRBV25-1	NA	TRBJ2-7	TGTGCCAGCAGTGCACACATTTGGGGACATTCCTCCTACGAGCAGTACTTC	CASSAHIWGHSSYEQYF
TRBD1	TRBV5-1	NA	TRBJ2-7	TGCGCCAGCAGCTGGGACAGGGCGAACTACGAGCAGTACTTC	CASSWDRANYEQYF
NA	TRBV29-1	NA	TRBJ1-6	TGCAGCGCCGCGTGGGGGTTAAATTCACCCCTCCACTTT	CSAAWGLNSPLHF
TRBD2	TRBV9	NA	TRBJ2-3	TGTGCCAGCAGCTACACGACTAGCGGGGTTCCCACAGATACGCAGTATTTT	CASSYTTSGVPTDTQYF
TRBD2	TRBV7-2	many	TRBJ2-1	TGTGCCAGCAGCTTGGGGAGCGGGGAGTACAATGAGCAGTTCTTC	CASSLGSGEYNEQFF
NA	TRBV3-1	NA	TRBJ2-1	TGTGCCAGCAGCGTAGACGGCGGGAACTACAATGAGCAGTTCTTC	CASSVDGGNYNEQFF
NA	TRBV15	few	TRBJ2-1	TGTGCCACCAGCAGTAGGTCGGGGGCGTACAATGAGCAGTTCTTC	CATSSRSGAYNEQFF
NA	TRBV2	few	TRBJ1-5	TGTGCCAGCAGTGAACAGGGTCCACTGGAGCCCCAGCATTTT	CASSEQGPLEPQHF
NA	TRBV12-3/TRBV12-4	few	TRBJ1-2	TGTGCCAGCAGTTTTTCGGGGGGAGACTATGGCTACACCTTC	CASSFSGGDYGYTF
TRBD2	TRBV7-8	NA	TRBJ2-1	TGTGCCAGCAGCTTCTCTAGCGGGAGGAACTGGAATGAGCAGTTCTTC	CASSFSSGRNWNEQFF
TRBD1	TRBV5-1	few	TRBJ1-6	TGCGCCAGCAGCTTGAGCGGACAGGATAATTCACCCCTCCACTTT	CASSLSGQDNSPLHF
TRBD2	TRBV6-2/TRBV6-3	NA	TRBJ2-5	TGTGCCAGCAGTTCCGCCGGGACTAGCGAAGAGACCCAGTACTTC	CASSSAGTSEETQYF
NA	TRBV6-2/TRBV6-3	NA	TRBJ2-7	TGTGCCAGCAGTTTGCCCGAATCCTACGAGCAGTACTTC	CASSLPESYEQYF
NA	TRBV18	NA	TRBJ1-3	TGTGCCAGCTCACCAGGGGTTTTCTCTGGAAACACCATATATTTT	CASSPGVFSGNTIYF
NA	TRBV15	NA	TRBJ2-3	TGTGCCACCAGCAAGCTTACGGCAGATATGCAGTATTTT	CATSKLTADMQYF
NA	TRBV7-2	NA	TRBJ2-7	TGTGCCAGCAGCTCAGGCAGAGGGGGGGTCACCTACGAGCAGTACTTC	CASSSGRGGVTYEQYF